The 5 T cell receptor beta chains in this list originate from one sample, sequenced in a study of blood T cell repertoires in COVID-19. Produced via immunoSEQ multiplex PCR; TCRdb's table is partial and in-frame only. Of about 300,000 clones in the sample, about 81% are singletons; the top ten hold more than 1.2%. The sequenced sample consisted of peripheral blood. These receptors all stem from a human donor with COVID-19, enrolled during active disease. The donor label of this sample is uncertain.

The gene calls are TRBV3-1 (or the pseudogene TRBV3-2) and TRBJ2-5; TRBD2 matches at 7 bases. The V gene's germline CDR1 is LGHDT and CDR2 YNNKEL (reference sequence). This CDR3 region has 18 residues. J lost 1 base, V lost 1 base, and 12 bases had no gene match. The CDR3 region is CASSQGGRREHSQETQYF. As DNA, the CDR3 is TGTGCCAGCAGCCAAGGAGGCCGGCGGGAGCACTCCCAAGAGACCCAGTACTTC.

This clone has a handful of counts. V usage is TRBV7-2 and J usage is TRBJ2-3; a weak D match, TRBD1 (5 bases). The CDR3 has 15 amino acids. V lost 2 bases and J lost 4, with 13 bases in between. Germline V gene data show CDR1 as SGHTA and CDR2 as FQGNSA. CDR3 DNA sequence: TGTGCCAGCAGCTTATTAGGGGCTAGAGCAGATACGCAGTATTTT. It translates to CASSLLGARADTQYF.

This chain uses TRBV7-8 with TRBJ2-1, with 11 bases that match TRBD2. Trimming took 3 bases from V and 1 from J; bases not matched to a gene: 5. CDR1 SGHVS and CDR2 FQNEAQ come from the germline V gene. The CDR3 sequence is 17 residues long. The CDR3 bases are TGTGCCAGCAGCTTGGGGGGACTAGCGGAATCCTACAATGAGCAGTTCTTC. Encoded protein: CASSLGGLAESYNEQFF. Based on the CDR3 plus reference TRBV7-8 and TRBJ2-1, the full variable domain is GAGVSQSPRYKVAKRGQDVALRCDPISGHVSLFWYQQALGQGPEFLTYFQNEAQLDKSGLPSDRFFAERPEGSVSTLKIQRTQQEDSAVYLCASSLGGLAESYNEQFFGPGTRLTVL.

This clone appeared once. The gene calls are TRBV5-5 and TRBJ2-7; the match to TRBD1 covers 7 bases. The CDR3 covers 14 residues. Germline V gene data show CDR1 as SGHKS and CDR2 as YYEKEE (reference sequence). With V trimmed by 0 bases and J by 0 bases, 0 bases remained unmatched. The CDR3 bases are TGTGCCAGCAGCTTGGACAGGGGCTCCTACGAGCAGTACTTC. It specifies CASSLDRGSYEQYF.

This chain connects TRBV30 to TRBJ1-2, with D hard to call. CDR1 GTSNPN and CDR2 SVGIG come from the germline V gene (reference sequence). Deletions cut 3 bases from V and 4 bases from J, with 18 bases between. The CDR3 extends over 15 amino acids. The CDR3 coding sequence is TGTGCCTGGAGAACAGCCGGGGTGTATAGCTATGGCTACACCTTC. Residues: CAWRTAGVYSYGYTF.